A selection of T cell receptor beta chains follows, all from one sample in a study of blood T cell repertoires in COVID-19. Produced via immunoSEQ multiplex PCR; TCRdb's table is partial and in-frame only. In the table there are tens of thousands of clones, roughly 87% of which are singletons. Sequencing was carried out using peripheral blood. The receptors were sampled from a man aged 50 to 59 with acute or convalescent COVID-19. Each CDR3 is given with its conserved first and last residue. A D gene is named only where the DNA matches it firmly. Size is omitted from some rows. Given values are once, few, many or a class for expanded clones.

J gene: TRBJ1-1
V gene: TRBV5-8
clone size: NA
D gene: NA
CDR3 DNA: TGTGCCAGCAGCCAGGTCGCGGGGGAAGCTTTCTTT
CDR3 protein: CASSQVAGEAFF

J gene: TRBJ1-6
V gene: TRBV19
clone size: NA
D gene: TRBD1
CDR3 DNA: TGTGCCAGTAGTATATGGGACAGCCTATGGAATTCACCCCTCCACTTT
CDR3 protein: CASSIWDSLWNSPLHF

J gene: TRBJ2-1
V gene: TRBV5-1
clone size: NA
D gene: NA
CDR3 DNA: TGCGCCAGCAGCCCGGACAATCTATGGGGCAATGAGCAGTTCTTC
CDR3 protein: CASSPDNLWGNEQFF

J gene: TRBJ2-7
V gene: TRBV6-5
clone size: NA
D gene: NA
CDR3 DNA: TGTGCCAGCAGTTACTCGAGGGCAACCTACGAGCAGTACTTC
CDR3 protein: CASSYSRATYEQYF

J gene: TRBJ2-1
V gene: TRBV28
clone size: NA
D gene: NA
CDR3 DNA: TGTGCCAGCAGTTTCGGGGACTTCGACAATGAGCAGTTCTTC
CDR3 protein: CASSFGDFDNEQFF

J gene: TRBJ2-7
V gene: TRBV18
clone size: once
D gene: NA
CDR3 DNA: TGTGCCAGCTCCGCGTCAGGGGAGTCCTACGAGCAGTACTTC
CDR3 protein: CASSASGESYEQYF

J gene: TRBJ2-2
V gene: TRBV6-5
clone size: NA
D gene: TRBD2
CDR3 DNA: TGTGCCAGCAGTTATCAGAGCGGGGGTTTAACAGGGGAGCTGTTTTTT
CDR3 protein: CASSYQSGGLTGELFF

J gene: TRBJ2-7
V gene: TRBV7-9
clone size: NA
D gene: NA
CDR3 DNA: TGTGCCAGCAGCTTAGGTTACTACGAGCAGTACTTC
CDR3 protein: CASSLGYYEQYF

J gene: TRBJ1-1
V gene: TRBV12-3/TRBV12-4
clone size: NA
D gene: NA
CDR3 DNA: TGTGCCAGCAGCTTTACAGATCCTCGGGGAGCTTTCTTT
CDR3 protein: CASSFTDPRGAFF

J gene: TRBJ1-2
V gene: TRBV9
clone size: few
D gene: TRBD1
CDR3 DNA: TGTGCCAGCAGCCCGGGACAGGGTGCGGCTAACTATGGCTACACCTTC
CDR3 protein: CASSPGQGAANYGYTF

J gene: TRBJ2-5
V gene: TRBV5-1
clone size: once
D gene: TRBD1
CDR3 DNA: TGCGCCAGCAGCGCTACAACAATCGGGACAGGGGGAGGGTACCAAGAGACCCAGTACTTC
CDR3 protein: CASSATTIGTGGGYQETQYF

J gene: TRBJ1-5
V gene: TRBV15
clone size: NA
D gene: NA
CDR3 DNA: TGTGCCACCAGCAGAGATCCGGTCCGTAGCAATCAGCCCCAGCATTTT
CDR3 protein: CATSRDPVRSNQPQHF

J gene: TRBJ2-7
V gene: TRBV25-1
clone size: NA
D gene: NA
CDR3 DNA: TGTGCCAGCAGTGAATTAGGGGCAGGGAACGAGCAGTACTTC
CDR3 protein: CASSELGAGNEQYF

J gene: TRBJ2-1
V gene: TRBV6-2/TRBV6-3
clone size: NA
D gene: NA
CDR3 DNA: TGTGCCAGCAGTCCAGGGTTCGTCGGTGAGCAGTTCTTC
CDR3 protein: CASSPGFVGEQFF

J gene: TRBJ2-2
V gene: TRBV7-2
clone size: NA
D gene: NA
CDR3 DNA: TGTGCCAGCAGATCCCCAGGCGGGGTTACCGGGGAGCTGTTTTTT
CDR3 protein: CASRSPGGVTGELFF

J gene: TRBJ2-2
V gene: TRBV4-2
clone size: NA
D gene: NA
CDR3 DNA: TGTGCCAGCAGCCAAGATTCAGGGCAGGGGATGGGGAACACCGGGGAGCTGTTTTTT
CDR3 protein: CASSQDSGQGMGNTGELFF

J gene: TRBJ2-7
V gene: TRBV5-5
clone size: once
D gene: NA
CDR3 DNA: TGTGCCAGCAGCTTGTACGTCGGTAACTACGAGCAGTACTTC
CDR3 protein: CASSLYVGNYEQYF

J gene: TRBJ1-2
V gene: TRBV14
clone size: NA
D gene: TRBD1
CDR3 DNA: TGTGCCAGCACCCGGACAGGGGAGGGCTACACCTTC
CDR3 protein: CASTRTGEGYTF

J gene: TRBJ2-2
V gene: TRBV24-1
clone size: once
D gene: NA
CDR3 DNA: TGTGCCACCACTGGGACTCCCACCGGGGAGCTGTTTTTT
CDR3 protein: CATTGTPTGELFF

J gene: TRBJ1-2
V gene: TRBV3-1/TRBV3-2
clone size: NA
D gene: NA
CDR3 DNA: TGTGCCAGCAGCGTAAAGGGGGTGGCTAACTATGGCTACACCTTC
CDR3 protein: CASSVKGVANYGYTF

J gene: TRBJ1-2
V gene: TRBV7-9
clone size: few
D gene: NA
CDR3 DNA: TGTGCCAGCAGCTTAATCCCGATCCGGGGCTACACCTTC
CDR3 protein: CASSLIPIRGYTF

J gene: TRBJ1-6
V gene: TRBV27
clone size: NA
D gene: NA
CDR3 DNA: TGTGCCAGCAGTTTAGAGGCAGGAGGTAATTCACCCCTCCACTTT
CDR3 protein: CASSLEAGGNSPLHF

J gene: TRBJ2-1
V gene: TRBV4-1
clone size: NA
D gene: TRBD2
CDR3 DNA: TGCGCCAGCAGCCAAGTGCGGGGCGGGGGGGCTAGGGACAATGAGCAGTTCTTC
CDR3 protein: CASSQVRGGGARDNEQFF

J gene: TRBJ2-7
V gene: TRBV2
clone size: NA
D gene: TRBD1
CDR3 DNA: TGTGCCAGCACCTCCCGGGTGGCAGGGGGCCTTCGCGAGCAGTACTTC
CDR3 protein: CASTSRVAGGLREQYF

J gene: TRBJ1-3
V gene: TRBV7-2
clone size: NA
D gene: TRBD1
CDR3 DNA: TGTGCCAGCAGCACCCGGGACAGCCGAAGCAACACCATATATTTT
CDR3 protein: CASSTRDSRSNTIYF

J gene: TRBJ2-5
V gene: TRBV5-1
clone size: NA
D gene: TRBD1
CDR3 DNA: TGCGCCAGCGGACAGGGGGCTCGGGAGACCCAGTACTTC
CDR3 protein: CASGQGARETQYF

J gene: TRBJ2-2
V gene: TRBV19
clone size: NA
D gene: TRBD2
CDR3 DNA: TGTGCCAGTAGTATCACTAGCGTTATCACCGGGGAGCTGTTTTTT
CDR3 protein: CASSITSVITGELFF

J gene: TRBJ2-1
V gene: TRBV19
clone size: NA
D gene: NA
CDR3 DNA: TGTGCCAGTAAGGGAGGGGGGACGTTCAATGAGCAGTTCTTC
CDR3 protein: CASKGGGTFNEQFF

J gene: TRBJ1-5
V gene: TRBV18
clone size: NA
D gene: NA
CDR3 DNA: TGTGCCAGCTCACCCCAGGGATCCAATCAGCCCCAGCATTTT
CDR3 protein: CASSPQGSNQPQHF

J gene: TRBJ1-2
V gene: TRBV28
clone size: NA
D gene: NA
CDR3 DNA: TGTGCCAGCAGTTTAGGTGGAGGGAATGGCTACACCTTC
CDR3 protein: CASSLGGGNGYTF

J gene: TRBJ2-1
V gene: TRBV6-5
clone size: NA
D gene: TRBD2
CDR3 DNA: TGTGCCAGCAGTAACTCCTTGGCGGGGGGGGACAATGAGCAGTTCTTC
CDR3 protein: CASSNSLAGGDNEQFF

J gene: TRBJ2-7
V gene: TRBV6-5
clone size: NA
D gene: NA
CDR3 DNA: TGTGCCAGCAGTTATCGACAGCTTTACGAGCAGTACTTC
CDR3 protein: CASSYRQLYEQYF

J gene: TRBJ1-4
V gene: TRBV6-6
clone size: NA
D gene: TRBD1
CDR3 DNA: TGTGCCAGCAGTCCGGGACAGGGGAGGAGGAATGATGAAAAACTGTTTTTT
CDR3 protein: CASSPGQGRRNDEKLFF

J gene: TRBJ2-1
V gene: TRBV18
clone size: NA
D gene: NA
CDR3 DNA: TGTGCCAGCTCACCGGCGGGGCAGAGAACCGAGATCTACAATGAGCAGTTCTTC
CDR3 protein: CASSPAGQRTEIYNEQFF

J gene: TRBJ1-2
V gene: TRBV27
clone size: NA
D gene: NA
CDR3 DNA: TGTGCCAGCAGTCTAACAGGGAGTTATGGCTACACCTTC
CDR3 protein: CASSLTGSYGYTF

J gene: TRBJ1-6
V gene: TRBV30
clone size: NA
D gene: TRBD1
CDR3 DNA: TGTGCCTGGAGCGCCAACATCGACAGGGTGGGTTCACCCCTCCACTTT
CDR3 protein: CAWSANIDRVGSPLHF

J gene: TRBJ1-5
V gene: TRBV7-2
clone size: NA
D gene: NA
CDR3 DNA: TGTGCCAGCAGCTTAGTGGGCGGGGCCGACCAGCCCCAGCATTTT
CDR3 protein: CASSLVGGADQPQHF

J gene: TRBJ1-1
V gene: TRBV4-2
clone size: NA
D gene: NA
CDR3 DNA: TGTGCCAGCAGCCAAGAGCAGGGTGGCACTGAAGCTTTCTTT
CDR3 protein: CASSQEQGGTEAFF

J gene: TRBJ2-5
V gene: TRBV27
clone size: NA
D gene: TRBD2
CDR3 DNA: TGTGCCAGCAGTCACCTAGCGGGGGGAAACCAAGAGACCCAGTACTTC
CDR3 protein: CASSHLAGGNQETQYF

J gene: TRBJ2-3
V gene: TRBV7-6
clone size: NA
D gene: NA
CDR3 DNA: TGTGCCAGCAGCACGACTAGTAGAGCTACGCAGTATTTT
CDR3 protein: CASSTTSRATQYF

J gene: TRBJ1-5
V gene: TRBV27
clone size: NA
D gene: NA
CDR3 DNA: TGTGCCAGCAGTTTTTCGGGGTTACGGCCCCAGCATTTT
CDR3 protein: CASSFSGLRPQHF

J gene: TRBJ1-4
V gene: TRBV19
clone size: NA
D gene: TRBD1
CDR3 DNA: TGTGCCAGTAGTATCGGGACAGGGTTGGTGGATGAAAAACTGTTTTTT
CDR3 protein: CASSIGTGLVDEKLFF

J gene: TRBJ2-5
V gene: TRBV4-1
clone size: NA
D gene: TRBD2
CDR3 DNA: TGCGCCAGCAGCCAAATTAGCGGGGGGCAAGAGACCCAGTACTTC
CDR3 protein: CASSQISGGQETQYF